Sequencing of this T cell receptor (beta chain) was carried out in a study of blood T cell repertoires in COVID-19. V lost 4 bases and J 2 bases, leaving 7 bases between the germline ends. Germline V lookup: CDR1 SGHRS, CDR2 YFSETQ. The CDR3 is 14 residues long. TCRdb keeps only in-frame clones here, not all; method: immunoSEQ multiplex PCR. The sample lists almost 200,000 clones; approximately 86% were seen once. Sequenced material: peripheral blood. This clonotype was sampled from a man in his sixties with COVID-19, enrolled during active disease. V usage is TRBV5-1 and J usage is TRBJ2-6; a possible D gene is TRBD1 (5 bases). CDR3 in amino acids: CASSPGTGANVLTF. The CDR3 nucleotides are TGCGCCAGCAGCCCAGGGACTGGGGCCAACGTCCTGACTTTC.